This T cell receptor (beta chain) originates from a study of shared clonotypes between healthy human individuals (dated by TCRdb to about 2020). About the full investigation: The cohort included three men and two women between 18 and 49 years of age. Per donor, leukapheresis produced somewhere between about 0.9 and 10 billion PBMCs. For each donor, CD4 naive and CD4 memory were each run on three plates, CD8 naive on two plates, and CD8 memory on one plate. Different laboratories and diverse techniques were used to prepare libraries and sequence TCR repertoires, to increase sequencing depth and limit assay-specific biases. The study deeply sequenced blood TCR repertoires of five healthy adults to estimate repertoire size and the extent of clonotype sharing between individuals.

Concerning this clone itself: Its antigen is unknown. Per-base qualities were not stored, and no clone one base away is much larger.

V sheds 0 bases and J sheds 0 bases, leaving 10 bases between their ends. Spanning cysteine to phenylalanine, the CDR3 consists of 16 amino acids. CDR3 DNA is the only sequence kept; it has 48 bases, read in frame from the first base. According to the germline V gene, CDR1 reads SNHLY and CDR2 reads FYNNEI. For the CD8 naive samples, CD45RO-negative cells were positively selected for CCR7, yielding a CD45RA+CCR7+ population from which TemRA cells were excluded. Donors were healthy HIV-negative adults with no recently reported acute infections or vaccinations. Every donor was a Caucasian adult residing in Nashville, Tennessee, USA. After blood collection by leukapheresis, PBMCs were isolated using Ficoll-Histopaque density gradient centrifugation and then cryopreserved in the vapor phase of liquid nitrogen. Purity and quantity of every magnetically sorted T cell population were checked by analytical flow cytometry. Genomic DNA was isolated from each sorted fraction and quantified by UV absorbance on a Nanodrop 2000c.

The paper's findings and limits, for the study overall: Incomplete sequencing was indicated by rarefaction of sorted-subset datasets, despite the large sequencing depth. Sampling was limited to blood, and TCR repertoires in tissue likely differ from TCR repertoires in blood. Sharing across a few donors was observed for around 5% of naive CD4, over 3% of naive CD8, 2% to 2.5% of memory CD4, and over 0.3% of memory CD8 clonotypes. Compared with non-shared clonotypes, clonotypes shared by all four sorted-subset donors had higher generation probabilities. The small number of donors limited the genetic and exposure-history diversity represented. Estimated clonotype richness was generally larger for naive than for memory subsets. Pairwise subsampling indicated that sequencing depth was expected to affect the degree of clonotype sharing among donors.

TCR CDR3 regions were amplified from genomic DNA by multiplex PCR using the deep immunoSEQ assay. Extracted genomic DNA from each cell subset was distributed evenly across all wells of several immunoSEQ 96-well plates, and each plate was treated as a replicate. For sorted subsets, each replicate PCR was loaded with about 0.2 ug genomic DNA, equivalent to 25,000 to 30,000 T cell genomes. The purified libraries were quantified using a Qubit 3.0 fluorometer, sized with a Bioanalyzer 2100, and then quantified again using the KAPA Library Quantification kit. Each immunoSEQ 96-well plate was sequenced on its own single-read 150-cycle Illumina NextSeq 550 flow cell. Under the source paper's analysis protocol: Because only junctional sequences without quality scores were contained in the immunoSEQ output, filtering matching that applied to full-length reads could not be performed. To assign V/J genes and CDR3, sequences were annotated using PyIR, a Python wrapper for IgBLAST v1.9, with IMGT germline references. Reads were removed for weak V/J assignments (E-value above 1e-6), missing CDR3, stop codons, out-of-frame junctions, or ambiguous translated residues. A V3J clonotype was defined by an identical inferred V gene, J gene, and CDR3 amino acid sequence. Percentage overlap between repertoires was computed as shared unique clonotypes divided by the size of the smaller repertoire. Three approaches were used to assess repertoire richness: RTK rarefaction, the Chao1 estimator, and Recon v2.1 estimates of unobserved clonotypes. For all TCRbeta clonotypes obtained by the gDNA method from a few donors, generation probabilities were computed with OLGA. The table was pulled from immuneACCESS by TCRdb, which kept in-frame rearrangements only. Such tables lose some clones; where checked, under half of the loss comes from unresolved V genes, and the rest has no known cause. Clone size and V and J calls were adopted from that table, with D and trimming inferred from the DNA. For this sample there are about 600,000 clones; 95% to 98% appear just once. The ten largest make up roughly 0.29% of the sample.

The sequenced material came from naive CD8+ T cells sorted from blood. The sample's cell subset or site, from its label and the paper: CD45RA+CCR7+. The sequence came from a man between 25 and 39 years old in good health. The sequence joins TRBV2 to TRBJ2-3; the D gene lacks a confident call. The CDR3 here reads CASSEAQGGSTDTQYF. The nucleotide sequence reads TGTGCCAGCAGTGAAGCGCAAGGCGGTAGCACAGATACGCAGTATTTT.